The 14 T cell receptor beta chains below all came from one sample that was sequenced in a study of blood T cell repertoires in COVID-19 (dated by TCRdb to 2019 to 2021). Receptor libraries were prepared by the immunoSEQ multiplex PCR assay. TCRdb mirrors the immuneACCESS table, restricted to in-frame sequences. Some clones are absent from its copies; in checked studies, under half trace to an unresolved V gene, and the reason for the others is unknown. The sample table contains fewer than 200,000 clones; only one count was recorded for 82% of them. The ten largest clones capture approximately 7% of the sample. The sequencing sample was made of peripheral blood. These receptor sequences come from a woman between 40 and 55 years old with COVID-19, enrolled during active disease.

V gene TRBV29-1 combines with J gene TRBJ2-2; 8 nucleotides agree with TRBD2. The junction had 4 bases not matched to a gene; V was cut back by 4 bases and J by 3 bases. The CDR3 spans 14 residues. CDR1 is SQVTM, CDR2 ANQGSEA, per germline. DNA for the CDR3: TGCAGCGTTGGAGCGGGAGTGGACACCGGGGAGCTGTTTTTT. It yields the protein CSVGAGVDTGELFF.

This clone was counted a few times. This chain uses TRBV6-6 with TRBJ2-7; 10 positions agree with TRBD2. V was pared by 7 bases and J by 4 bases, with 4 bases of the junction left unmatched. Germline V gene lookup returns CDR1 MNHNY and CDR2 SVGAGI (reference sequence). The CDR3 consists of 13 residues. CDR3 residues: CASTEREGYEQYF. For the CDR3, the DNA is TGTGCCAGCACTGAGCGGGAGGGATACGAGCAGTACTTC.

The V gene is TRBV7-9, the J gene TRBJ2-5; TRBD2 might be the D (7 bases). The germline CDR1 and CDR2 sequences are SEHNR and FQNEAQ (reference sequence). The CDR3 extends over 15 amino acids. The V end lost 2 bases, the J end lost 4 bases, and 14 bases lay between the germline ends. CDR3 amino acids: CASSLSGGPGETQYF. The DNA for the CDR3 is TGTGCCAGCAGCTTATCGGGGGGCCCAGGAGAGACCCAGTACTTC. The full variable domain, in which reference TRBV7-9 and TRBJ2-5 provide the parts outside the CDR3, is DTGVSQNPRHKITKRGQNVTFRCDPISEHNRLYWYRQTLGQGPEFLTYFQNEAQLEKSRLLSDRFSAERPKGSFSTLEIQRTEQGDSAMYLCASSLSGGPGETQYFGPGTRLLVL.

The chain recombines TRBV9 with TRBJ2-3; D gene uncertain. This CDR3 is built from 16 residues. CDR1 and CDR2 from the germline V gene are SGDLS and YYNGEE. Trimming took 0 bases from V and 1 from J, leaving 12 bases between them. Here the CDR3 reads CASSVASSLGTDTQYF. As DNA, the CDR3 is TGTGCCAGCAGCGTAGCCTCGAGCCTCGGCACAGATACGCAGTATTTT.

The chain has TRBV5-1 and TRBJ2-1; 7 bases line up with TRBD2. CDR1 and CDR2 (germline): SGHRS, YFSETQ. The ends lost 2 bases at V and 3 bases at J; junction bases unmatched: 5. CDR3 length equals 15 residues. CDR3 region: CASSFGGRGYNEQFF. The CDR3 nucleotides are TGCGCCAGCAGCTTCGGCGGGAGAGGCTACAATGAGCAGTTCTTC.

CDR3 protein: CASSLGLGLAGDNEQFF. As DNA, the CDR3 is TGTGCCAGCAGCTTGGGGCTGGGTCTAGCGGGGGACAATGAGCAGTTCTTC. V gene TRBV7-6 combines with J gene TRBJ2-1, with 10 bases that match TRBD2. V was pared by 3 bases and J by 5 bases, with 10 bases of the junction left unmatched. This CDR3 has 17 amino acids. Germline CDR1 SGHVS, CDR2 FNYEAQ. The full variable domain, with the rest looked up from reference TRBV7-6 and TRBJ2-1, is GAGVSQSPRYKVTKRGQDVALRCDPISGHVSLYWYRQALGQGPEFLTYFNYEAQQDKSGLPNDRFSAERPEGSISTLTIQRTEQRDSAMYRCASSLGLGLAGDNEQFFGPGTRLTVL.

The chain recombines TRBV19 with TRBJ2-7; tentatively, D is TRBD1 (5 bases). V was cut by 3 bases and J by 6 bases, with 15 bases left in between. CDR3 length: 14 residues. The V gene's germline CDR1 is LNHDA and CDR2 SQIVND (reference sequence). DNA of the CDR3: TGTGCCAGTAGTATGGTTTCTCGTAGGGGCGAGCAGTACTTC. The encoded protein is CASSMVSRRGEQYF. Combining the CDR3 with reference TRBV19 and TRBJ2-7 gives the whole variable domain DGGITQSPKYLFRKEGQNVTLSCEQNLNHDAMYWYRQDPGQGLRLIYYSQIVNDFQKGDIAEGYSVSREKKESFPLTVTSAQKNPTAFYLCASSMVSRRGEQYFGPGTRLTVT.

This chain joins TRBV27 and TRBJ2-1; D may be TRBD2 (7 bases). Between the trimmed V and J ends, which lost 6 bases and 2 bases, there was a span of 14 bases. The CDR3 is made up of 15 amino acids. Germline values: CDR1 MNHEY, CDR2 SMNVEV (reference sequence). CDR3 loop: CASRFGGATYNEQFF. The CDR3 region has the DNA TGTGCCAGCAGATTTGGGGGGGCAACCTACAATGAGCAGTTCTTC.

This clone was recorded only once. This chain joins TRBV29-1 and TRBJ2-5; a possible D gene is TRBD2 (5 bases). Trimming pared 6 bases from V and 5 bases from J, leaving 10 bases between. There are 11 residues in the CDR3. Germline V gene lookup returns CDR1 SQVTM and CDR2 ANQGSEA. The CDR3 here is CSVRELETQYF. DNA of the CDR3: TGCAGCGTGAGGGAACTGGAGACCCAGTACTTC.

DNA for the CDR3: TGTGCCAGCAGGAGGGGGAAGACCCAGTACTTC. Residues: CASRRGKTQYF. The rearrangement uses TRBV28 and TRBJ2-5; TRBD1 is a possible D gene (6 bases). Trimming pared 6 bases from V and 6 bases from J, leaving 8 bases between. The length of the CDR3 is 11 residues. The germline V gene has CDR1 MDHEN and CDR2 SYDVKM.

CDR3 nucleotides: TGTGCCAGTACCCCGGGACAGGGGGCTTCCGGGGAGCTGTTTTTT. Amino acid sequence: CASTPGQGASGELFF. The genes are TRBV19 and TRBJ2-2; 12 bases align to TRBD1. This CDR3 has 15 amino acids. After removal of 7 bases from V and 6 bases from J, the junction contained 6 bases not matched to a gene. The germline gives CDR1 LNHDA, CDR2 SQIVND (reference sequence).

This clone was observed a few times. The J gene is TRBJ2-5, the V gene TRBV7-2, with 12 bases that match TRBD2. Germline CDR1 SGHTA, CDR2 FQGNSA. J gave up 5 bases and V 5 bases, and 9 bases lay outside the gene matches. This CDR3 is 16 amino acids long. For the CDR3, the DNA is TGTGCCAGCAGCCAGTCTAGCGGGGGGGCTTGGGAGACCCAGTACTTC. It codes for CASSQSSGGAWETQYF.

The rearrangement links TRBV28 to TRBJ2-1; 7 bases agree with TRBD2. Trimming took 2 bases from V and 8 from J; bases not matched to a gene: 9. Looked up from germline, CDR1 is MDHEN and CDR2 is SYDVKM. The CDR3 has 15 amino acids. DNA for the CDR3: TGTGCCAGCAGTTTAGTATCTAGCGGAATTGATGAGCAGTTCTTC. Amino acid sequence: CASSLVSSGIDEQFF.

The rearrangement joins TRBV10-3 to TRBJ1-3; 8 positions match TRBD1. Germline CDR1 reads ENHRY; CDR2 reads SYGVKD. The CDR3 spans 14 residues. Trimming took 4 bases from V and 4 from J; bases not matched to a gene: 3. This CDR3 reads CAISGGTGGNTIYF. The CDR3 nucleotides read TGTGCCATCAGTGGAGGGACAGGCGGAAACACCATATATTTT.